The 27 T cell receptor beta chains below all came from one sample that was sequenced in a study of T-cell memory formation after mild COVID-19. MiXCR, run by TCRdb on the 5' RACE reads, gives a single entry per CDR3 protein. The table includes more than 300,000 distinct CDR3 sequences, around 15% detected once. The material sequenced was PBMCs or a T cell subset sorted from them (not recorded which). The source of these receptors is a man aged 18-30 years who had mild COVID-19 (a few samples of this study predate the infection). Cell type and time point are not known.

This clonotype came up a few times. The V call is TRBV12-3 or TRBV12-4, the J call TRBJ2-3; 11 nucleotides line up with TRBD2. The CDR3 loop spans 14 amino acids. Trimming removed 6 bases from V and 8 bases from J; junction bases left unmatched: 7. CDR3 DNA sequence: TGTGCCAGCAGCGTAGCGGGGGGGTTCGGTACGCAGTATTTT. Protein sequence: CASSVAGGFGTQYF.

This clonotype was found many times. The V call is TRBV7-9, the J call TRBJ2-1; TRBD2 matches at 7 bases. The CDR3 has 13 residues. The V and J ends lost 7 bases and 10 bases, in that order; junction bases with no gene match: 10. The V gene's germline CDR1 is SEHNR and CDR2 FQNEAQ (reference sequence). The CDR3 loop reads CASIRSGAEEQFF. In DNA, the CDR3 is TGTGCCAGCATCCGCAGCGGGGCTGAGGAGCAGTTCTTC.

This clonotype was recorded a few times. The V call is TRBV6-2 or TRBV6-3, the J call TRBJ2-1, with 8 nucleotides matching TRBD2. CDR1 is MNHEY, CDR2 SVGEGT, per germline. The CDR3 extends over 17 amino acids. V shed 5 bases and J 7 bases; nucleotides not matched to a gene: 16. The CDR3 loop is CASSTRLGGAFGNEQFF. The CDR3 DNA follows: TGTGCCAGCAGTACAAGACTCGGGGGGGCCTTTGGTAATGAGCAGTTCTTC.

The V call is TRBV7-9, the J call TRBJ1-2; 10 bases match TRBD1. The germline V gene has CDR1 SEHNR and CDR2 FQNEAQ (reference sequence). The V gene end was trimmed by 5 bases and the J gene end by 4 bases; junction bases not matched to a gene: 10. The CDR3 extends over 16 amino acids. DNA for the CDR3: TGTGCCAGCAGCGTGGTTCGGACAGGGGGTTCCTATGGCTACACCTTC. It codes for CASSVVRTGGSYGYTF.

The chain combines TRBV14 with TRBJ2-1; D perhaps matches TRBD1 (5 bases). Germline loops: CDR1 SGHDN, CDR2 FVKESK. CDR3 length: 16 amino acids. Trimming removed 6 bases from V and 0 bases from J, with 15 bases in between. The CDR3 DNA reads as TGTGCCAGCAGTCAATACAGGCTGAGCTCCTACAATGAGCAGTTCTTC. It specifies CASSQYRLSSYNEQFF.

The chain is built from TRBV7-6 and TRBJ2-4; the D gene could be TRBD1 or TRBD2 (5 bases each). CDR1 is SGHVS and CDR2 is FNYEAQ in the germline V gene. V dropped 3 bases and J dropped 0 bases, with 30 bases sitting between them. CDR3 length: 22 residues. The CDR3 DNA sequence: TGTGCCAGCAGCTTTCGTACGGGGCGCGAAACAATATCGCCGTTAGCCAAAAACATTCAGTACTTC. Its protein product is CASSFRTGRETISPLAKNIQYF. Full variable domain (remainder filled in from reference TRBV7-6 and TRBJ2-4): GAGVSQSPRYKVTKRGQDVALRCDPISGHVSLYWYRQALGQGPEFLTYFNYEAQQDKSGLPNDRFSAERPEGSISTLTIQRTEQRDSAMYRCASSFRTGRETISPLAKNIQYFGAGTRLSVL.

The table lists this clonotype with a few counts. The CDR3 DNA sequence: TGTGCCAGCAGGTCGCACAGGGAAGGCGAGCAGTACTTC. Translation: CASRSHREGEQYF. The chain employs TRBV12-3 or TRBV12-4 and TRBJ2-7; TRBD1 might be the D (6 bases). This CDR3 contains 13 residues. With 6 bases removed from V and 6 bases from J, the gap between germline ends came to 15 bases.

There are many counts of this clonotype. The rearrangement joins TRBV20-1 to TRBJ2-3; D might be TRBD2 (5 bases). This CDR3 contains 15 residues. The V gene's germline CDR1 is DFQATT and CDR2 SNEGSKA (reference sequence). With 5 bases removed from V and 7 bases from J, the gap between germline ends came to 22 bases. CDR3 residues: CSARGPEQPGYTQYF. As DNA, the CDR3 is TGCAGTGCTCGTGGCCCGGAGCAGCCGGGATATACGCAGTATTTT.

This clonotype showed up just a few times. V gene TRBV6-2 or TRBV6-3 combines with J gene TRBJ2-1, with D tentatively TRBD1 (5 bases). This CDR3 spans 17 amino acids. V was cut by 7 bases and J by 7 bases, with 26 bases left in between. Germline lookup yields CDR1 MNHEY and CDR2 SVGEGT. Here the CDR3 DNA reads TGTGCCAGCACCTCTCATTTCGGCAGGGTGGTTGGAAATGAGCAGTTCTTC. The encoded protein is CASTSHFGRVVGNEQFF.

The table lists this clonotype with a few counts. The CDR3 reads CSARALSSYNSPLHF. CDR3 coding DNA: TGCAGTGCTAGGGCGCTTAGCTCCTATAATTCACCCCTCCACTTT. The chain uses TRBV20-1 and TRBJ1-6; D ambiguous. Germline-derived CDR1 and CDR2 are DFQATT and SNEGSKA (reference sequence). CDR3 length: 15 residues. V lost 3 bases and J lost 0, with 9 bases in between.

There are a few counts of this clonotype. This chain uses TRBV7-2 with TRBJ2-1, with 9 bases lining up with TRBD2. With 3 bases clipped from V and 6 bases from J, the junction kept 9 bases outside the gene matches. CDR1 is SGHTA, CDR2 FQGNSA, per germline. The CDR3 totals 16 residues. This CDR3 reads CASSFNPSGALNEQFF. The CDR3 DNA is TGTGCCAGCAGCTTTAATCCTAGCGGGGCTCTCAATGAGCAGTTCTTC.

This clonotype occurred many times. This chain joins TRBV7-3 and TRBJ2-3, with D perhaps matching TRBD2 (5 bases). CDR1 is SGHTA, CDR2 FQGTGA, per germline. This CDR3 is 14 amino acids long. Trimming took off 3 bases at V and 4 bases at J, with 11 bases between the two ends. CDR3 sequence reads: CASSFTRASDTQYF. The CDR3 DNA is TGTGCCAGCAGCTTTACTAGGGCGTCAGATACGCAGTATTTT.

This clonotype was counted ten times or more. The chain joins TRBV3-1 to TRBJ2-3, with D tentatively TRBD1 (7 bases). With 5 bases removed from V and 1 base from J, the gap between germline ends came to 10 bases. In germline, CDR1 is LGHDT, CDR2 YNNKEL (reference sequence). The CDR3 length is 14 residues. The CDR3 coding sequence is TGTGCCAGCAGCTCCAGGGGGGGCACAGATACGCAGTATTTT. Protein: CASSSRGGTDTQYF.

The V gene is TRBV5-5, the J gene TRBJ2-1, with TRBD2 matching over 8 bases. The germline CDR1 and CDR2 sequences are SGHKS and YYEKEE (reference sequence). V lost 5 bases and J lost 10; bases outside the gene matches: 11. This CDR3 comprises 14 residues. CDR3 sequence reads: CASSSDGGAGEQFF. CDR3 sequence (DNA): TGTGCCAGCAGTTCCGACGGGGGGGCCGGGGAGCAGTTCTTC.

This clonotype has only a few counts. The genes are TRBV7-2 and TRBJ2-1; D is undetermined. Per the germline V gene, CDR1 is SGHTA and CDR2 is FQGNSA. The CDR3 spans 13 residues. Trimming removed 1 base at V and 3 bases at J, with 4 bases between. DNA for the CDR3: TGTGCCAGCAGCTTAGATTTCTACAATGAGCAGTTCTTC. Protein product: CASSLDFYNEQFF.

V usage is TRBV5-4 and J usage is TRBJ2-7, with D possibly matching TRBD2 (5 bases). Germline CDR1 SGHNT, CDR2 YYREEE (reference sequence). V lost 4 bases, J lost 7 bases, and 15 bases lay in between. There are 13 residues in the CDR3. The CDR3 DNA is TGTGCCAGCAGCATTGACGGGGATCGAGAGCAGTACTTC. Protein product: CASSIDGDREQYF.

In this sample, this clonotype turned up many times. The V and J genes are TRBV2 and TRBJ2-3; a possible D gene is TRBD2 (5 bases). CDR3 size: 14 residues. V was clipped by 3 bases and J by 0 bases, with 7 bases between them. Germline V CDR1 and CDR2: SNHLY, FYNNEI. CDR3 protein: CASSEGGSTDTQYF. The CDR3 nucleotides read TGTGCCAGCAGTGAGGGCGGGAGCACAGATACGCAGTATTTT. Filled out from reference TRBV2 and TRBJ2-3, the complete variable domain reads EPEVTQTPSHQVTQMGQEVILRCVPISNHLYFYWYRQILGQKVEFLVSFYNNEISEKSEIFDDQFSVERPDGSNFTLKIRSTKLEDSAMYFCASSEGGSTDTQYFGPGTRLTVL.

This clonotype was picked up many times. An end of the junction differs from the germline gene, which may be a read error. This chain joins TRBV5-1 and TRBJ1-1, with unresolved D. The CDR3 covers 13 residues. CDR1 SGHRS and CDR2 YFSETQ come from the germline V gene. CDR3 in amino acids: CASSYPGNTEAFF. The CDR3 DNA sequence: TGTGCCAGCAGTTACCCGGGGAACACTGAAGCTTTCTTT.

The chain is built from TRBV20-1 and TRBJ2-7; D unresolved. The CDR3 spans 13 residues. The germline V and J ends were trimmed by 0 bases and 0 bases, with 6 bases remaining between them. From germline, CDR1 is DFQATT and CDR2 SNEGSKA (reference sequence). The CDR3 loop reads CSAREASSYEQYV. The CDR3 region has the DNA TGCAGTGCTAGAGAGGCTAGCTCCTACGAGCAGTACGTC.

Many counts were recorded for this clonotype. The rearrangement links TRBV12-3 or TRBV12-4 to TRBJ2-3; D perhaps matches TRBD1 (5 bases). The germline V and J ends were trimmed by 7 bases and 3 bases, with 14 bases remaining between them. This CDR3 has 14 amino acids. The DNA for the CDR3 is TGTGCCAGCACCATACAGGTATCGACAGATACGCAGTATTTT. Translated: CASTIQVSTDTQYF.

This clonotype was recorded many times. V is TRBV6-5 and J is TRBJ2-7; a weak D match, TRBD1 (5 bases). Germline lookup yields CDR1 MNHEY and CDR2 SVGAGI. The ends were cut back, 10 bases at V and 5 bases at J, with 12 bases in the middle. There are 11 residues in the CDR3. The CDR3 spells CATDSHHEQYF. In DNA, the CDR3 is TGTGCCACCGACAGTCACCACGAGCAGTACTTC.

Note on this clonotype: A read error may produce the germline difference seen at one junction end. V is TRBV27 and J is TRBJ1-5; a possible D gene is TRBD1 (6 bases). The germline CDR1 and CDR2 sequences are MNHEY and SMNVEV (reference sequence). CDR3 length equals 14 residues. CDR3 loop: CASSPRQEGSPHHF. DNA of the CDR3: TGTGCCAGCAGTCCAAGACAGGAGGGGTCACCCCATCATTTT.

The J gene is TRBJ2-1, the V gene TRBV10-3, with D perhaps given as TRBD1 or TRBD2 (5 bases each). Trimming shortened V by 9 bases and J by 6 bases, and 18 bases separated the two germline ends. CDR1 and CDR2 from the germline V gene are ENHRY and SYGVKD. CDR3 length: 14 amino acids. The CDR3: CAISPTGTPNEQFF. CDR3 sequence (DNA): TGTGCCATTTCGCCGACTGGGACCCCCAATGAGCAGTTCTTC.

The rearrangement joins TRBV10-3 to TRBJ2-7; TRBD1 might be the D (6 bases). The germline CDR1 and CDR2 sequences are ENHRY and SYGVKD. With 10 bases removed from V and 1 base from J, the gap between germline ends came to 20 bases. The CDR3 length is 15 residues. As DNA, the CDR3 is TGTGCCACGCTTTCTCAGGGGAAGGGATCCTACGAGCAGTACGTC. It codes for CATLSQGKGSYEQYV.

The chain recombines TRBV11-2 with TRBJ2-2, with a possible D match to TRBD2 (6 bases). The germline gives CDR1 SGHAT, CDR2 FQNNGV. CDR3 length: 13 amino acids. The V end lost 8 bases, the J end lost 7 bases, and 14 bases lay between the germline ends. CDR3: CASPGGEIGELFF. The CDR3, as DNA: TGTGCCAGCCCCGGGGGTGAGATCGGGGAGCTGTTTTTT.

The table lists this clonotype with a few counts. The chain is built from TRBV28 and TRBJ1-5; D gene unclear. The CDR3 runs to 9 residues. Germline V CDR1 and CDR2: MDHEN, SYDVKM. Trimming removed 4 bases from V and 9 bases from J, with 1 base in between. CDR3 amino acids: CASSWPQHF. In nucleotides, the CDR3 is TGTGCCAGCAGTTGGCCCCAGCATTTT.

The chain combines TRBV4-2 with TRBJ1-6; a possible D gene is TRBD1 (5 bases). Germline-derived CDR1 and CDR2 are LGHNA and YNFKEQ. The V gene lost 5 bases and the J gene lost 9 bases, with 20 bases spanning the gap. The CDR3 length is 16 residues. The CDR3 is CASSEDQGPSPSPLHF. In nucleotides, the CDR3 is TGTGCCAGCAGCGAGGACCAGGGACCCTCCCCTTCACCCCTCCACTTT.